Detailed here is one T cell receptor beta chain. Its target is unknown. The method was immunoSEQ multiplex PCR; TCRdb's version includes in-frame clones alone and lacks a portion of them. The sample lists 90,000 to 100,000 clones, about 88% occurring once. This sample was taken from a study of OX40 agonist ivuxolimab in advanced cancers. Study summary: Partial responses were recorded for three patients, including one with hepatocellular carcinoma and two with cutaneous melanoma.

V dropped 2 bases and J dropped 2 bases, with 6 bases sitting between them. From germline, CDR1 is SGHAT and CDR2 FQNNGV. This CDR3 region has 13 residues. Study observations and caveats: Some patients who did not respond also had low normalized T-cell clonal expansion.

The sequence was collected from an adult with an advanced solid tumor such as melanoma, head and neck, liver or kidney cancer. This chain uses TRBV11-2 with TRBJ1-1; D uncertain. The sequencing used CD4+ or CD8+ T cells sorted from blood, collected in a trial of the OX40 agonist ivuxolimab. The CDR3 sequence is CASSLRANTEAFF. CDR3 sequence (DNA): TGTGCCAGCAGCTTACGGGCTAACACTGAAGCTTTCTTT. The complete variable domain, with remaining parts taken from reference TRBV11-2 and TRBJ1-1, reads EAGVAQSPRYKIIEKRQSVAFWCNPISGHATLYWYQQILGQGPKLLIQFQNNGVVDDSQLPKDRFSAERLKGVDSTLKIQPAKLEDSAVYLCASSLRANTEAFFGQGTRLTVV.